This T cell receptor beta chain was identified during a study of cytomegalovirus exposure and HLA in healthy donors (TCRdb year 2017). General notes on the study: According to an earlier analysis of around 600 of the donors, roughly 180 million T cells yielded approximately 120 million unique TCR beta sequences and 276 Gb of sequence data. An early release covering about 600 HLA-typed donors comprised approximately 290 gigabases of sequencing data and around 85 million unique TCR sequences. Of the 300 to 500 genotyped donors, 75% to 85% were placed in the genetic ancestry cluster associated with self-reported Caucasian donors. The study was designed to test whether signatures of past pathogen exposure could be identified by cataloging public T cell receptors. Using immunosequencing, the study profiled T cell repertoires from 550 to 750 subjects and related those repertoires to cytomegalovirus serostatus. In addition to the first cohort of 666 subjects, a separate validation cohort of approximately 120 different subjects was used. High-throughput TCR immunosequencing, statistical association of individual TCRs with disease status, and machine learning were combined to predict cytomegalovirus infection status. To study patterns of TCR occurrence, a later analysis re-analyzed previously published TCR beta repertoires from 666 donors and added high-resolution HLA genotyping. In the later analysis, no new phenotypic data were used to find candidate immune exposures; instead, reliance was placed on TCR beta sequences and their occurrence across donors. In an earlier analysis of 500 to 650 of the donors, high-throughput TCR beta sequencing was used to judge whether each TCR beta V gene segment behaved as functional or pseudogenic. Alongside the repertoire data, information on donor age, sex, ethnicity and CMV serostatus was compiled. In a later genetic analysis, genome-wide SNP genotypes for about 60% of the 666 donors were used, and that subset was treated as a discovery cohort. All discovery cohort repertoires had been generated using a single sequencing platform. HLA typing covered class I and class II loci at four-digit resolution. Typing coverage differed by locus: A, B, C, DRB1 and DQB1 were typed in about 629-640 donors, DQA1 in 500 to 550, DPA1 in over 600, and DPB1 in around 440. Five DR-DQ haplotypes were treated as single units for association and clustering because of strong linkage in the cohort. Among some 400 genotyped donors of the cohort, an average of about 240,000 unique TCR beta nucleotide sequences was sequenced per donor, of which roughly 17% were non-productive.

Points the paper makes about the study in general: A few of the identified cytomegalovirus-associated TCR beta chains were confirmed in vitro to be specific for cytomegalovirus antigens. The authors suggested that the approach could potentially be generalized to other disease states and immunological phenotypes. According to a later genetic analysis, donors in an Asian-associated ancestry cluster had fewer N-insertions in productive TCRs than the approximately 650-donor mean. In a later analysis, most CMV-associated TCR beta chains were found to appear HLA-restricted, with HLA associations seemingly driven largely by CMV exposure. According to a later analysis, parvovirus B19, influenza, CMV and Epstein-Barr virus appeared linked to several top co-occurrence clusters. CMV serostatus was the only immune exposure information available for the cohort. A cluster of highly shared sequence variants was judged likely to represent a technical artifact of the sequencing pipeline. In a later analysis, HLA-associated TCR beta chains showed more clonal expansion and lower generation probabilities than non-associated chains that were equally common. The presence/absence analyses assumed that sequencing depth was roughly uniform across donors, and that assumption may not be true. Because HLA typing was missing for some donors at each locus, association tests included only the typed subset. Linkage disequilibrium might explain the correlated functional status among segregating V segments, but an unknown experimental factor could not be excluded. In this cohort, only TCR beta chains were sequenced, and detectable features were limited by the absence of alpha or paired-chain data. The classifier was reported to diagnose cytomegalovirus status with high specificity and sensitivity in both the original and validation cohorts. According to a later analysis, TCR association rates differed among HLA loci, with DRB1 alleles showing the most associated TCRs and HLA-C alleles showing the fewest. In an earlier analysis of approximately 590 of the donors, most TCR beta V segments were observed in productive rearrangements about 87% or about 30% of the time, broadly matching IMGT annotations. Specific HLA alleles were associated with some 15,000 TCR beta sequences at a false discovery rate of 0.05 in a later analysis. A further reported finding was that TCR beta sequences accurately predicted the HLA-A and HLA-B alleles for most subjects in the first cohort. The study gave a list of more than 150 TCR beta chains associated with cytomegalovirus. Some IMGT-functional V segments, including TRBV6-2 and TRBV6-3, could not be distinguished by the 87-base-pair reads and were therefore excluded. Strong co-occurrence of HLA alleles, especially DR and DQ, made assigning TCR associations to individual alleles difficult. Seventeen rarely observed V segments, including chromosome 9 orphons, were excluded from the earlier analysis of several hundred of the donors because counts were too low. A later genetic analysis associated a missense DCLRE1C variant with V-gene and J-gene trimming of TCR beta chains, and an independent cohort replicated the association. While some public TCRs were present in many individuals, most TCR sequences turned up only very rarely across donors.

Libraries were prepared through the immunoSEQ multiplex PCR assay. The multiplex PCR relied on a mix of 60 forward primers for TCR Vbeta segments and 13 reverse primers for TCR Jbeta segments. Amplification of the CDR3 region of rearranged TCR beta genes was performed with a multiplex PCR assay on genomic DNA. Amplified TCR beta libraries were sequenced as 87-base-pair reads on the Illumina HiSeq System. Per the source publication's procedure: A later analysis counted 75 million to 100 million unique TCR beta chains across the 670 or so repertoires, and 10 million to 11 million of these chains were shared by at least two donors. Raw reads were error-corrected and collapsed into unique sequences by a nearest-neighbor algorithm in which closely related sequences were merged to remove PCR and sequencing errors. Alignment of CDR3 sequences to IMGT reference sequences was used to assign V, D and J gene segments. For a sequence to be retained, a match of at least six nucleotides was required to both a V gene segment and a J gene segment. Rearrangements were classified as productive when the CDR3 lacked stop codons and remained in frame with V and J, and all other rearrangements were classified as non-productive. CDR3 was defined by IMGT convention, running from the second conserved V-encoded cysteine to the conserved J-encoded phenylalanine. The earlier analysis of about 610 of the donors excluded any sequence lacking an unambiguous match to a single V gene segment. An earlier analysis of 587 of the donors classified V segments as functional when productive rearrangements were above 56.7% and as segregating when the standard deviation between donors was above 5%. To diagnose cytomegalovirus status from the catalog of TCR beta chain sequences, a statistical classification framework was built. A later analysis assigned V and J genes by comparing TCR nucleotide sequences with IMGT/GENE-DB human TR gene sequences. In a later analysis, CDR3 sequences and most-parsimonious VDJ recombination scenarios were assigned using the TCRdist pipeline. In a later analysis, each TCR beta chain was defined by its CDR3 amino acid sequence together with its V-gene family, and reads lacking a unique V-gene family were excluded. To address suspected cross-contamination and a sequencing artifact, a later analysis removed 450 to 700 highly shared, low-generation-probability nucleotide sequences. In a later analysis, a clonal expansion index for each public chain was calculated from normalized within-repertoire ranks of inferred template counts. In a later analysis, generation probabilities were computed with a VDJ recombination model fitted to out-of-frame rearrangements, and the resulting probabilities were checked against IGoR. Hypergeometric tests were used in a later analysis to score TCR-TCR, TCR-HLA and TCR-CMV co-occurrence, with a repertoire-size bias correction applied to the TCR pairs. In a later analysis, false discovery rates were estimated by permuting HLA or CMV assignments 20 times. In a later analysis, co-occurring TCRs were grouped using DBSCAN, and TCRdist sequence similarity was added for clustering within HLA-allele-positive subsets. Repertoires with fewer than 30,000 or more than 120,000 public chains, plus five repertoires with anomalous nucleotide sharing, were excluded from co-occurrence clustering. TCRdb carries this immuneACCESS record with in-frame sequences only. Its versions omit some clonotypes, under half of them owing to an unresolved V gene in the studies checked, with the rest unexplained. The V and J calls and the clone size are those of that table, but D and trimming were determined from the DNA. This sample gives approximately 70,000 clones in total; about 74% of them show up just once. The top ten clones comprise about 10% of the sample.

Trimming takes 3 bases off V and 7 bases off J; junction bases not matched to a gene: 5. The CDR3 numbers 16 residues from cysteine through phenylalanine. The sequence is cut down to CDR3 DNA, 48 bases in frame from base 1. The germline V gene encodes CDR1 LNHDA and CDR2 SQIVND (reference sequence). The cohort was made up of about 610 healthy bone marrow donors. All cohort members were sampled while nominally healthy, although unrecorded immune exposures were likely present. CMV serostatus was positive for about 290 and negative for 352 of the 666 cohort members, and was not recorded for this donor. Each donor provided a peripheral blood sample, and peripheral blood mononuclear cells were used for TCR beta sequencing. The Qiagen DNeasy Blood Extraction Kit was used to extract genomic DNA from the blood cell samples. This clone was counted between two and nine times. Its antigen specificity is not known. Nothing much larger sits one base from this clone, and base qualities are not available.

Source material: PBMCs. The sequence was collected from a human donor in good health. Recombination connected TRBV19 to TRBJ2-2, with 13 bases in between that match TRBD2. The bases read TGTGCCAGTAGTATGGGACTAGCGGGAATCGGCGGGGAGCTGTTTTTT. The encoded protein is CASSMGLAGIGGELFF.